Presented here are 13 T cell receptor beta chains from one specimen sequenced in a study of control samples from healthy donors and cancer patients. Profiled with immunoSEQ multiplex PCR; TCRdb holds only in-frame clones, not every one. The sample lists tens of thousands of clones; about 85% were seen once. The sequenced material came from blood. The receptors derive from a woman between 65 and 79 years old in good health.

J is TRBJ1-1 and V is TRBV3-1 (or the pseudogene TRBV3-2); D gene uncertain. Germline assignment: CDR1 LGHDT and CDR2 YNNKEL (reference sequence). Trimming removed 0 bases from V and 10 bases from J, with 6 bases in between. The CDR3 consists of 11 residues. The CDR3 nucleotides read TGTGCCAGCAGCCAAGAGGCGCGAGCTTTCTTT. Encoded protein: CASSQEARAFF.

The chain couples TRBV5-4 to TRBJ1-1; tentative D call: TRBD1 (5 bases). The CDR3 is 15 amino acids. Per germline, CDR1 SGHNT and CDR2 YYREEE (reference sequence). Trimming stripped 4 bases from V and 4 bases from J, with 17 bases between. CDR3 bases: TGTGCCAGCAGCATCCTTGGGGGGAGGAGCACTGAAGCTTTCTTT. This encodes CASSILGGRSTEAFF.

In its sample, this clone was seen once. This sequence joins TRBV4-1 and TRBJ1-2; D is perhaps TRBD1 (5 bases). Trimming cost V 3 bases and J 4 bases, with 12 bases left between them. Germline CDR1 reads MGHRA; CDR2 reads YSYEKL. The CDR3 runs 14 residues. The chain's CDR3 is CASSQGGNRYGYTF. DNA of the CDR3: TGCGCCAGCAGCCAGGGGGGGAATCGCTATGGCTACACCTTC.

In regard to this clone: The same CDR3 also results from other DNA sequences found in this sample. The V gene is TRBV19, the J gene TRBJ1-5, with a weak D call TRBD1 (6 bases). CDR3 length: 13 residues. In germline, CDR1 is LNHDA, CDR2 SQIVND (reference sequence). With 6 bases removed from V and 7 bases from J, the gap between germline ends came to 13 bases. The CDR3: CASRRGAGQPQHF. The CDR3 region has the DNA TGTGCCAGTAGGAGGGGGGCGGGGCAGCCCCAGCATTTT.

The table lists this clone with a few counts. The chain employs TRBV7-9 and TRBJ1-2, with TRBD1 matching 9 bases. This CDR3 spans 15 amino acids. J lost 1 base, V lost 4 bases, and 4 bases had no gene match. Germline values: CDR1 SEHNR, CDR2 FQNEAQ (reference sequence). Here the CDR3 reads CASSSYRGRNYGYTF. The CDR3 coding sequence is TGTGCCAGCAGCTCCTACAGGGGGCGTAACTATGGCTACACCTTC.

CDR3 in amino acids: CASSDLLAGGPTDTQYF. The DNA for the CDR3 is TGTGCCAGCAGTGACCTGCTGGCGGGGGGCCCCACAGATACGCAGTATTTT. V gene TRBV6-1 combines with J gene TRBJ2-3; 8 nucleotides match TRBD2. Germline CDR1 is MNHNS and CDR2 is SASEGT. V lost 3 bases and J lost 2; bases outside the gene matches: 10. This CDR3 is 17 amino acids long.

The CDR3 nucleotides are TGTGCCAGCAGGGGGACAGCAATTAACACTGAAGCTTTCTTT. Protein product: CASRGTAINTEAFF. The J gene is TRBJ1-1, the V gene TRBV6-5, with 7 positions matching TRBD1. Germline V CDR1 and CDR2: MNHEY, SVGAGI. The CDR3 runs 14 residues. V was pared by 6 bases and J by 2 bases, with 6 bases of the junction left unmatched.

The rearrangement links TRBV7-9 to TRBJ2-7; 10 bases are a match to TRBD1. With 6 bases clipped from V and 7 bases from J, the junction kept 9 bases outside the gene matches. Germline V gene lookup returns CDR1 SEHNR and CDR2 FQNEAQ (reference sequence). This CDR3 has 14 residues. The CDR3 DNA follows: TGTGCCAGCAGATCCGGGACAGGGGTTCTAGAGCAGTACTTC. It yields the protein CASRSGTGVLEQYF.

The chain uses TRBV7-6 and TRBJ2-7; possible D gene TRBD2, 5 bases. Germline V lookup: CDR1 SGHVS, CDR2 FNYEAQ. V lost 2 bases and J lost 2, with 22 bases in between. The CDR3 contains 18 residues. CDR3 in amino acids: CASSLSFPGGPVAYEQYF. For the CDR3, the DNA is TGTGCCAGCAGCTTAAGTTTTCCTGGCGGGCCGGTTGCCTACGAGCAGTACTTC.

This chain uses TRBV9 with TRBJ2-7; 10 bases are a match to TRBD2. Trimming removed 3 bases from V and 6 bases from J; junction bases left unmatched: 6. This CDR3 is built from 14 residues. Germline V gives CDR1 SGDLS, CDR2 YYNGEE. CDR3 coding DNA: TGTGCCAGCAGCGAGGGGATAGCGGGAGGCGAGCAGTACTTC. This translates into CASSEGIAGGEQYF.

This clone was counted once. This chain joins TRBV5-1 and TRBJ2-3; no firm D call. The germline gives CDR1 SGHRS, CDR2 YFSETQ. V was pared by 0 bases and J by 1 base, with 6 bases between. The CDR3 runs 14 residues. The CDR3 reads CASSLGGGTDTQYF. The CDR3 DNA sequence: TGCGCCAGCAGCTTGGGAGGCGGCACAGATACGCAGTATTTT.

The gene calls are TRBV9 and TRBJ2-1; the match to TRBD2 covers 11 bases. This CDR3 comprises 18 residues. Trimming at V came to 0 bases and at J to 2 bases, leaving 7 bases not matched to a gene. Germline V gives CDR1 SGDLS, CDR2 YYNGEE. CDR3 DNA sequence: TGTGCCAGCAGCGTAGTCGCTAGCGGGGGGCCGACCTACAATGAGCAGTTCTTC. Protein product: CASSVVASGGPTYNEQFF.

V gene TRBV6-4 combines with J gene TRBJ1-5; D is ambiguous. Germline assignment: CDR1 MRHNA and CDR2 SNTAGT. The CDR3 spans 17 residues. Trimming removed 3 bases at V and 0 bases at J, with 15 bases between. The chain's CDR3 is CASSDFRTSYSNQPQHF. DNA for the CDR3: TGTGCCAGCAGTGATTTCCGGACTTCTTATAGCAATCAGCCCCAGCATTTT.